The text below deals with one TCR beta chain. Germline V lookup: CDR1 MDHEN, CDR2 SYDVKM. The V end lost 7 bases, the J end lost 3 bases, and 4 bases lay between the germline ends. The CDR3 runs 11 residues. The assay was immunoSEQ multiplex PCR, and TCRdb's table has in-frame clones only and misses some. The table has 100,000 to 150,000 clones, 86% seen once. This entry belongs to a study of T cell responses to AZD1222 COVID-19 vaccine. This rearrangement joins TRBV28 to TRBJ1-5; D is ambiguous. The clonotype comes from an adult who received the AZD1222 COVID-19 vaccine. The source was peripheral blood, collected 28 days after the second AZD1222 dose. The CDR3 sequence is CASILNQPQHF. The DNA of the CDR3 is TGTGCCAGCATCCTCAATCAGCCCCAGCATTTT.